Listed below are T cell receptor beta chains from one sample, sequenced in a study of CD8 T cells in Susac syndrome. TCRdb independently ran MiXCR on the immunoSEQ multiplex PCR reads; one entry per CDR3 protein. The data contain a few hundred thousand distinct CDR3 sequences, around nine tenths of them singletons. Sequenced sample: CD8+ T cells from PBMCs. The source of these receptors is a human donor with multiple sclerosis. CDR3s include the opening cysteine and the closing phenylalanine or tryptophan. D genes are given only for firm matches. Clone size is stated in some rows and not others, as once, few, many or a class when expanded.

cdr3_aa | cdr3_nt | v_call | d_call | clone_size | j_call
CASSPGLAGGKDTGELFF | TGTGCCAGCAGCCCCGGACTAGCGGGAGGAAAGGACACCGGGGAGCTGTTTTTT | TRBV7-9 | TRBD2 | NA | TRBJ2-2
CASSPPGTTSTDTQYF | TGTGCCAGCAGTCCACCAGGGACTACTAGCACAGATACGCAGTATTTT | TRBV28 | TRBD2 | NA | TRBJ2-3
CASSQDTGSGTGTDTQYF | TGCGCCAGCAGCCAAGATACGGGAAGCGGGACGGGTACAGATACGCAGTATTTT | TRBV4-3 | TRBD2 | NA | TRBJ2-3
CSVEGPSGLPVDEAFF | TGCAGCGTTGAAGGCCCCTCGGGACTCCCAGTTGATGAAGCTTTCTTT | TRBV29-1 | NA | once | TRBJ1-1
CASSQDLLDQTTDTQYF | TGTGCCAGCAGCCAAGATTTACTAGACCAAACAACAGATACGCAGTATTTT | TRBV4-2 | NA | once | TRBJ2-3
CSVEGTGRHGTEAFF | TGCAGCGTTGAAGGGACAGGTCGACACGGCACTGAAGCTTTCTTT | TRBV29-1 | TRBD1 | NA | TRBJ1-1
CSAPGTAASSYEQYF | TGCAGTGCTCCCGGGACAGCCGCGAGCTCCTACGAGCAGTACTTC | TRBV20-1 | TRBD1 | NA | TRBJ2-7
CASSSRVEAFF | TGTGCCAGCAGTTCTCGAGTAGAGGCTTTCTTT | TRBV27 | NA | NA | TRBJ1-1
CASSREGGNEKLFF | TGTGCCAGCAGCCGAGAGGGGGGCAATGAAAAACTGTTTTTT | TRBV7-6 | NA | NA | TRBJ1-4
CASSQDPHYEQYF | TGCGCCAGCAGCCAAGATCCCCATTACGAGCAGTACTTC | TRBV4-3 | NA | NA | TRBJ2-7
CASSGTGSSNYGYTF | TGTGCCAGCAGTGGGACAGGGTCCTCAAACTATGGCTACACCTTC | TRBV28 | TRBD1 | NA | TRBJ1-2
CASSVDGVTLHF | TGTGCCAGCAGCGTAGACGGGGTCACCCTCCACTTT | TRBV9 | NA | NA | TRBJ1-6
CASSSGGASSELETQYF | TGTGCCAGCAGTTCCGGGGGGGCTAGCTCGGAGTTAGAGACCCAGTACTTC | TRBV12-3/TRBV12-4 | TRBD2 | NA | TRBJ2-5
CAWRIQSMNTEAFF | TGTGCCTGGAGGATACAAAGCATGAACACTGAAGCTTTCTTT | TRBV30 | NA | NA | TRBJ1-1
CASSTPRTYEQYF | TGTGCCAGCAGCACACCGAGAACCTACGAGCAGTACTTC | TRBV21-1 | NA | NA | TRBJ2-7
CASSLGAGPLRGQYF | TGTGCCAGCAGCTTAGGGGCAGGGCCTTTACGCGGGCAGTACTTC | TRBV11-2 | NA | NA | TRBJ2-7
CASGEGIDEQYF | TGTGCCTCCGGCGAAGGGATCGACGAGCAGTACTTC | TRBV10-3 | NA | NA | TRBJ2-7
CASSIGAGLYGYTF | TGTGCCAGTAGTATCGGGGCAGGGCTTTATGGCTACACCTTC | TRBV19 | NA | NA | TRBJ1-2
CASSLKPSDSTTDTQYF | TGTGCCAGCAGCTTAAAACCCTCGGACAGTACCACAGATACGCAGTATTTT | TRBV7-2 | NA | once | TRBJ2-3
CASSQSGTGVLPQHF | TGTGCCAGCAGTCAATCCGGGACAGGGGTATTGCCCCAGCATTTT | TRBV27 | TRBD1 | NA | TRBJ1-5
CASSQRRGLAGPHSTDTQYF | TGTGCCAGCAGCCAAAGGAGGGGACTAGCGGGGCCCCATAGCACAGATACGCAGTATTTT | TRBV11-2 | TRBD2 | NA | TRBJ2-3
CASSPQTSQETQYF | TGTGCCAGCAGCCCACAGACTAGTCAGGAGACCCAGTACTTC | TRBV25-1 | NA | NA | TRBJ2-5
CAWSKGAGVRNTGELFF | TGTGCCTGGAGTAAGGGGGCGGGAGTAAGGAACACCGGGGAGCTGTTTTTT | TRBV30 | NA | NA | TRBJ2-2
CASSLQEQYF | TGCGCCAGCAGCTTGCAAGAGCAGTACTTC | TRBV5-1 | NA | NA | TRBJ2-7